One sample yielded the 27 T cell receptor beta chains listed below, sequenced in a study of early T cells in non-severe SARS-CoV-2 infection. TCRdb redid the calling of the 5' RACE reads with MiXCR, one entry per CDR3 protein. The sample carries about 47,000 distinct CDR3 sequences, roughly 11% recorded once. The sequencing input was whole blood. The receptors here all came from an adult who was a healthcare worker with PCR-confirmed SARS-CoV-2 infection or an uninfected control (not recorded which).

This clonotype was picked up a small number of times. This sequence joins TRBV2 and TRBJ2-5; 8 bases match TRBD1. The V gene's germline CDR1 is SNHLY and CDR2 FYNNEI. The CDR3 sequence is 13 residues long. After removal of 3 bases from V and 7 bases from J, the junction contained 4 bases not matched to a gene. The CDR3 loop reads CASSEDRVGTQYF. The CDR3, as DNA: TGTGCCAGCAGTGAGGACAGGGTAGGGACCCAGTACTTC.

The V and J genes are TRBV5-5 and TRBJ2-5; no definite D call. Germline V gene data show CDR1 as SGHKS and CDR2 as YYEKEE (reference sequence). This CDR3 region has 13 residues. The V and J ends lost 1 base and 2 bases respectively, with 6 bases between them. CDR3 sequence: CASSLTEQETQYF. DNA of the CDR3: TGTGCCAGCAGCTTGACAGAACAAGAGACCCAGTACTTC.

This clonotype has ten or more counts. Here the CDR3 reads CASSTTGDTGELFF. The CDR3 nucleotides are TGTGCCAGCAGTACGACAGGGGACACCGGGGAGCTGTTTTTT. J is TRBJ2-2 and V is TRBV12-3 or TRBV12-4; TRBD1 matches 8 bases. The CDR3 extends over 14 amino acids. J was trimmed by 3 bases and V by 5 bases; bases with no gene match: 2.

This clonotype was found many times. In DNA form, the CDR3 reads TGTGCCAGCAGCCAAGATGAGAGGGGCGCAGCCTATGGCTACACCTTC. Protein product: CASSQDERGAAYGYTF. The chain is built from TRBV3-1 and TRBJ1-2; D may be TRBD1 (5 bases). This CDR3 has 16 amino acids. V lost 0 bases and J lost 4, with 15 bases in between. Germline V gives CDR1 LGHDT, CDR2 YNNKEL (reference sequence).

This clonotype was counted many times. CDR3 in DNA: TGTGCCAGCAACACCGGGACAGGGGGTAGGAATGAGCAGTTCTTC. This codes for CASNTGTGGRNEQFF. The chain couples TRBV11-2 to TRBJ2-1; 11 bases match TRBD1. V lost 7 bases to trimming and J lost 7 bases; unmatched junction nucleotides: 9. CDR3 length: 15 residues. Germline V CDR1 and CDR2: SGHAT, FQNNGV. Full variable domain (rest looked up from reference TRBV11-2 and TRBJ2-1): EAGVAQSPRYKIIEKRQSVAFWCNPISGHATLYWYQQILGQGPKLLIQFQNNGVVDDSQLPKDRFSAERLKGVDSTLKIQPAKLEDSAVYLCASNTGTGGRNEQFFGPGTRLTVL.

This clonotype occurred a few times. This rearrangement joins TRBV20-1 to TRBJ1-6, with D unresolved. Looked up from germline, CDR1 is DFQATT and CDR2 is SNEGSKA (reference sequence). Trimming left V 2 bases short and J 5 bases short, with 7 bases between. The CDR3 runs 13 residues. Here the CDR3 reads CSARRVNNSPLHF. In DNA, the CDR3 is TGCAGTGCTAGAAGGGTGAATAATTCACCCCTCCACTTT.

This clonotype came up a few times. For the CDR3, the DNA is TGTGCCAGCAGACCTCAACAGGGGAATCAGCCCCAGCATTTT. Its protein is CASRPQQGNQPQHF. This chain links TRBV6-2 or TRBV6-3 with TRBJ1-5; TRBD1 aligns across 7 bases. The trim removed 6 bases at V and 4 bases at J, leaving 6 bases unmatched. The CDR3 covers 14 residues. CDR1 and CDR2 from the germline V gene are MNHEY and SVGEGT.

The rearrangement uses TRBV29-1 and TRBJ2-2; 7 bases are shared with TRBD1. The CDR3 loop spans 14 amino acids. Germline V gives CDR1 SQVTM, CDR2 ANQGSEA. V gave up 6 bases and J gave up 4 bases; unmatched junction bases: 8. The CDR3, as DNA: TGCAGCGTCCGGGACAGTTTTCGCACCGGGGAGCTGTTTTTT. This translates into CSVRDSFRTGELFF.

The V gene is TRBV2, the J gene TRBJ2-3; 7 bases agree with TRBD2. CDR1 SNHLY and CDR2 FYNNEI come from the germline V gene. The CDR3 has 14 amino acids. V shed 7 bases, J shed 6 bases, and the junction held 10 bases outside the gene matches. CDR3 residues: CASTRTRWTDTQYF. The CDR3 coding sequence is TGTGCCAGCACGAGGACTAGGTGGACGGATACGCAGTATTTT.

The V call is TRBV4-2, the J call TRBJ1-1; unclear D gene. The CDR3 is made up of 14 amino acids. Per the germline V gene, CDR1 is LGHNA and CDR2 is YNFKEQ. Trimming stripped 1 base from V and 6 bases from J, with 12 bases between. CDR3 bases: TGTGCCAGCAGCCAAGGACCCGAGTCGCCTGAAGCTTTCTTT. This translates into CASSQGPESPEAFF.

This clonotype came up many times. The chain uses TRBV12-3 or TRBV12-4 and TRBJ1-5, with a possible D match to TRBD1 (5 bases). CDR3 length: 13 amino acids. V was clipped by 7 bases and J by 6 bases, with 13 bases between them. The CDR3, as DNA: TGTGCCAGCACCGCGGGGGGTACTCAGCCCCAGCATTTT. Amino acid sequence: CASTAGGTQPQHF.

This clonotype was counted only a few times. This CDR3 is CSGMRGWESPYNEQFF. The CDR3 DNA follows: TGCAGTGGCATGAGAGGGTGGGAGAGCCCCTACAATGAGCAGTTCTTC. The rearrangement joins TRBV20-1 to TRBJ2-1; D perhaps matches TRBD2 (5 bases). V dropped 7 bases and J dropped 2 bases, with 21 bases sitting between them. The V gene's germline CDR1 is DFQATT and CDR2 SNEGSKA (reference sequence). This CDR3 has 16 amino acids.

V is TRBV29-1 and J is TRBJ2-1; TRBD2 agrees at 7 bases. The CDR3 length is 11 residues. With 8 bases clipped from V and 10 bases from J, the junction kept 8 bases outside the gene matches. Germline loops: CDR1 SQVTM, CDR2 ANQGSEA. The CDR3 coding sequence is TGCAGCCCGCGGCGGGGGAGGGAGCAGTTCTTC. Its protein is CSPRRGREQFF.

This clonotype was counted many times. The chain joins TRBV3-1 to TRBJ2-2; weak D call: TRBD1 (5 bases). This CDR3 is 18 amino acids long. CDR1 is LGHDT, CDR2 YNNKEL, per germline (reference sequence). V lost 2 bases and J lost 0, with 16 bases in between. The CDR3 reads CASSQFWGPEANTGELFF. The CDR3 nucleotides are TGTGCCAGCAGCCAATTTTGGGGCCCCGAAGCGAACACCGGGGAGCTGTTTTTT.

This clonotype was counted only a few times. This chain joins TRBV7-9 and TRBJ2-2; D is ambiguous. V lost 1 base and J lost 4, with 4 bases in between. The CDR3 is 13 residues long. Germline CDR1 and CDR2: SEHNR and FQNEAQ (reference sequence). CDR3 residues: CASSLGSTGELFF. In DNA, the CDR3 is TGTGCCAGCAGCTTAGGAAGCACCGGGGAGCTGTTTTTT.

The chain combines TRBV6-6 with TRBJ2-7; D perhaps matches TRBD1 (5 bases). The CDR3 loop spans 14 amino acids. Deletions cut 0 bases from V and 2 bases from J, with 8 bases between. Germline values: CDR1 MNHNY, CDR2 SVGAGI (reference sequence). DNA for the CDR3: TGTGCCAGCAGTTACTCGACAGCTACCTACGAGCAGTACTTC. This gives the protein CASSYSTATYEQYF.

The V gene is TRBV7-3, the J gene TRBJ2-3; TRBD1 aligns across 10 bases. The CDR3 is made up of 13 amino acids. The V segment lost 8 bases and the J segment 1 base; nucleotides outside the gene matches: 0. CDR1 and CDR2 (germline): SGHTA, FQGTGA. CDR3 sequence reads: CASGTGGTDTQYF. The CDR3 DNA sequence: TGTGCCAGCGGGACAGGGGGCACAGATACGCAGTATTTT.

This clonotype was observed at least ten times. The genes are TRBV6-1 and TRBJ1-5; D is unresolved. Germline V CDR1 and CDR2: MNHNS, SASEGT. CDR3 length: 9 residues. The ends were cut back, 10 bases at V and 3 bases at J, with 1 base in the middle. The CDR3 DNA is TGTGCCACCAATCAGCCCCAGCATTTT. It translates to CATNQPQHF.

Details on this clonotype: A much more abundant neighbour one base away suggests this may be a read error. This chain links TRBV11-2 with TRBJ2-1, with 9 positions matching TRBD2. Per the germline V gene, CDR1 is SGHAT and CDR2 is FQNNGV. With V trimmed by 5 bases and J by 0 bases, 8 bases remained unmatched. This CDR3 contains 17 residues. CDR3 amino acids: CASSRGLALSSYNEQFF. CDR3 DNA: TGTGCCAGCAGCCGGGGACTAGCCCTAAGCTCCTACAATGAGCAGTTCTTC.

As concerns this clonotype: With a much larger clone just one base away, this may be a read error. CDR3 nucleotide sequence: TGCAGCGCTGAGCGGGAGGGTATGAATGAGCAGTTCTTC. It is translated as CSAEREGMNEQFF. This rearrangement joins TRBV29-1 to TRBJ2-1; 10 bases agree with TRBD2. Trimming removed 7 bases from V and 7 bases from J; junction bases left unmatched: 7. The length of the CDR3 is 13 residues. Germline CDR1 SQVTM, CDR2 ANQGSEA.

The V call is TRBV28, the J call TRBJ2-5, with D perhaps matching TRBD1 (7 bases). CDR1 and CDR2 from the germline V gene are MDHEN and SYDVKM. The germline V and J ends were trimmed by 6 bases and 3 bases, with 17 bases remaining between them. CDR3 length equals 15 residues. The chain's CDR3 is CASSQGGGGEETQYF. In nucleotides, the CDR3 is TGTGCCAGCAGCCAGGGGGGAGGAGGGGAAGAGACCCAGTACTTC.

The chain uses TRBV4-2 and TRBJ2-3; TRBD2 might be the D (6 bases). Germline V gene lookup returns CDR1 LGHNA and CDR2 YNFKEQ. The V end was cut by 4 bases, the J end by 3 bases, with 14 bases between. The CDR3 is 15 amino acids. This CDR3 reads CASSPGLAETDTQYF. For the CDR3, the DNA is TGTGCCAGCAGCCCGGGACTCGCCGAGACAGATACGCAGTATTTT.

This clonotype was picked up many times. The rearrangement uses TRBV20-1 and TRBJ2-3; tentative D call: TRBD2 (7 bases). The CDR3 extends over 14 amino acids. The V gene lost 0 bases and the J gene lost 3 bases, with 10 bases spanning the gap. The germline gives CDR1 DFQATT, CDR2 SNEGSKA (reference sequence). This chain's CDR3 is CSARDEGGTDTQYF. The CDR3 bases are TGCAGTGCTAGAGATGAGGGGGGGACAGATACGCAGTATTTT.

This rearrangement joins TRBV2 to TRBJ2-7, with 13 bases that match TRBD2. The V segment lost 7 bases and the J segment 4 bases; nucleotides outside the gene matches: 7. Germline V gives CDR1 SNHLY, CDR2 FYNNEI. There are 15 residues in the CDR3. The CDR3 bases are TGTGCCAGCACCCGAGGGACTAGCGGGAATTACGAGCAGTACTTC. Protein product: CASTRGTSGNYEQYF. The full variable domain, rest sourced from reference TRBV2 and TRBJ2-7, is EPEVTQTPSHQVTQMGQEVILRCVPISNHLYFYWYRQILGQKVEFLVSFYNNEISEKSEIFDDQFSVERPDGSNFTLKIRSTKLEDSAMYFCASTRGTSGNYEQYFGPGTRLTVT.

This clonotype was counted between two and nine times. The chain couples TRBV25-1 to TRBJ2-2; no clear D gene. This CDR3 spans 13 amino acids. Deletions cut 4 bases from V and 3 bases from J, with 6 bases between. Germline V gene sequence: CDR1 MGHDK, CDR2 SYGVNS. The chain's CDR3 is CASSARDTGELFF. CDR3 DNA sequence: TGTGCCAGCAGTGCCCGAGACACCGGGGAGCTGTTTTTT. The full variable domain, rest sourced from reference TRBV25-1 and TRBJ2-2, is EADIYQTPRYLVIGTGKKITLECSQTMGHDKMYWYQQDPGMELHLIHYSYGVNSTEKGDLSSESTVSRIRTEHFPLTLESARPSHTSQYLCASSARDTGELFFGEGSRLTVL.

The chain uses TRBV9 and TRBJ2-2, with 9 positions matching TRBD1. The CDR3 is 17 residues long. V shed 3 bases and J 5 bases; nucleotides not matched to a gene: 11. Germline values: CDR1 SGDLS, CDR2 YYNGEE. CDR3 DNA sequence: TGTGCCAGCAGCGAGGGAGAGACAGGGGGAAAAACCGGGGAGCTGTTTTTT. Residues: CASSEGETGGKTGELFF.

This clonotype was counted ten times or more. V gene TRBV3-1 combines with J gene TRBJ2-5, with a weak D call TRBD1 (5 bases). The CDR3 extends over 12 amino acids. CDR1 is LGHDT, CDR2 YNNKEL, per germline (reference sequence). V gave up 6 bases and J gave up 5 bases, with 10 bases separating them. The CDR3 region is CASSKRGETQYF. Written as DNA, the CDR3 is TGTGCCAGCAGTAAAAGGGGTGAGACCCAGTACTTC.